The subject of this entry is one TCR beta chain. Antigen: not known. This entry belongs to a study of Ad26.COV2.S vaccination and SARS-CoV-2 variants. General observations from the study: The TCR breadth and depth analyses may have understated or missed part of the total T cell responses. People given the vaccine had a wider spike-specific TCR breadth than placebo recipients did.

The CDR3 covers 13 residues. The germline V gene has CDR1 MNHNY and CDR2 SVGAGI (reference sequence). V lost 1 base to trimming and J lost 9 bases, with 12 bases between them. Assay used: immunoSEQ multiplex PCR; TCRdb lists only in-frame clones, some missing. In the table there are roughly 380,000 clones, 92% of which are singletons. Material: peripheral blood, obtained after recovery from COVID-19. The sequence derives from a human donor who had recovered from COVID-19. The V call is TRBV6-6, the J call TRBJ1-1; D possibly corresponds to TRBD1 (6 bases). CDR3 coding DNA: TGTGCCAGCAGTTACTTAAGGACAGACAAAGCTTTCTTT. It encodes CASSYLRTDKAFF.